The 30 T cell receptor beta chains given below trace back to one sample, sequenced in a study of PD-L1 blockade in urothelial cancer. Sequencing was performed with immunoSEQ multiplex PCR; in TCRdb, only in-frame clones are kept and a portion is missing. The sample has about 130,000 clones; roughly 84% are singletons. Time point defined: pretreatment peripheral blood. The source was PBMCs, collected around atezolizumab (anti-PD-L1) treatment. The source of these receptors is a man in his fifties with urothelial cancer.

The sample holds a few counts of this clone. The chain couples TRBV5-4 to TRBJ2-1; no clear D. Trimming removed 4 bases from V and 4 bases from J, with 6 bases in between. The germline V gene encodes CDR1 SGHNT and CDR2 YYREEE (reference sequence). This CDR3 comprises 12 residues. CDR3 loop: CASSNLYNEQFF. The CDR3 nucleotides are TGTGCCAGCAGCAATCTTTACAATGAGCAGTTCTTC.

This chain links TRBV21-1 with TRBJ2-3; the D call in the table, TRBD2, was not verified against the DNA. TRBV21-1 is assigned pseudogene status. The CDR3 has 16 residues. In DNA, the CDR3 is TGTGCCAGCAGCACCGCAGGGAGCGGGAGGGTTTTTACGCAGTATTTT. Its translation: CASSTAGSGRVFTQYF.

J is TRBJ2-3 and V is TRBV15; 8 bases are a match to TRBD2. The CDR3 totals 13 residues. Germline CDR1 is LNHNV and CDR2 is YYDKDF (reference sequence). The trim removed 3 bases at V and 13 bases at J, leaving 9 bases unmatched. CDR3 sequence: CATSSPGLAGEYF. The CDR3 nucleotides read TGTGCCACCAGCAGCCCAGGACTAGCAGGGGAGTATTTT.

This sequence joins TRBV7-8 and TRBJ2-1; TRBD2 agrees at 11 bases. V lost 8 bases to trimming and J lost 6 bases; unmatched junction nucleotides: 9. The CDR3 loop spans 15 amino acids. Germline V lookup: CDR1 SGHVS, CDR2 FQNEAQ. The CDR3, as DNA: TGTGCCAGCGTTCCGTGGGGACTAGCGGTCAATGAGCAGTTCTTC. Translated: CASVPWGLAVNEQFF.

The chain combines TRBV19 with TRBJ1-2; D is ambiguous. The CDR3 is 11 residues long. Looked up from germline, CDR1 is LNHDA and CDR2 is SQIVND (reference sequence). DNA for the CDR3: TGTGCGGCCGAGAGGAACTATGGCTACACCTTC. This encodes CAAERNYGYTF. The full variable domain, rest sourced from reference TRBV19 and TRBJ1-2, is DGGITQSPKYLFRKEGQNVTLSCEQNLNHDAMYWYRQDPGQGLRLIYYSQIVNDFQKGDIAEGYSVSREKKESFPLTVTSAQKNPTAFYLCAAERNYGYTFGSGTRLTVV.

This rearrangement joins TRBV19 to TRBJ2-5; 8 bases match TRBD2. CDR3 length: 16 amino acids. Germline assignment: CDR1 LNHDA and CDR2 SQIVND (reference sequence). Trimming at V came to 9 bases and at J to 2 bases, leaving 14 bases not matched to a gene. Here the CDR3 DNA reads TGTGCCAGGGAGAAGTATAAAGCGGGGGTACAAGAGACCCAGTACTTC. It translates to CAREKYKAGVQETQYF. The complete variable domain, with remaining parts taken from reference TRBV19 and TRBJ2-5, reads DGGITQSPKYLFRKEGQNVTLSCEQNLNHDAMYWYRQDPGQGLRLIYYSQIVNDFQKGDIAEGYSVSREKKESFPLTVTSAQKNPTAFYLCAREKYKAGVQETQYFGPGTRLLVL.

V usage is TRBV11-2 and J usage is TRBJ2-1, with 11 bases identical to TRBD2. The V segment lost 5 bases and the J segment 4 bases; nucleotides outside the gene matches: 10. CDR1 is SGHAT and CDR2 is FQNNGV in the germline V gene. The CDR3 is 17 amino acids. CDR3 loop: CASSPQGGLAVYNEQFF. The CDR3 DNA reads TGTGCCAGCAGCCCTCAGGGGGGACTAGCGGTTTACAATGAGCAGTTCTTC.

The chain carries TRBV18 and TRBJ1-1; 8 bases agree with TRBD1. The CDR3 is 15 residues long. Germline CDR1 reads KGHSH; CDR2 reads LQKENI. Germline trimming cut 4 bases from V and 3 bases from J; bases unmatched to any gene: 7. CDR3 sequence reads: CASSLPDRGDTEAFF. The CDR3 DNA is TGTGCCAGCTCACTCCCAGACAGGGGCGACACTGAAGCTTTCTTT.

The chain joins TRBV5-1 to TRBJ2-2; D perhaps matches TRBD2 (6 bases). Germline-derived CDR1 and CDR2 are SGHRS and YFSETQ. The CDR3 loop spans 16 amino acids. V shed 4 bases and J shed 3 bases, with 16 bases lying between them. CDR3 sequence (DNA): TGCGCCAGCAGCGTTAGCGGAGGCCTCGACACCGGGGAGCTGTTTTTT. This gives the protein CASSVSGGLDTGELFF.

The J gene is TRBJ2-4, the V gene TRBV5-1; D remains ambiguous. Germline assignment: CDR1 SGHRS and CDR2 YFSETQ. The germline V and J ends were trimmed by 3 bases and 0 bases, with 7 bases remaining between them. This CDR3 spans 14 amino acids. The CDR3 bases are TGCGCCAGCAGCTCCGAGTTAGCCAAAAACATTCAGTACTTC. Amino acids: CASSSELAKNIQYF.

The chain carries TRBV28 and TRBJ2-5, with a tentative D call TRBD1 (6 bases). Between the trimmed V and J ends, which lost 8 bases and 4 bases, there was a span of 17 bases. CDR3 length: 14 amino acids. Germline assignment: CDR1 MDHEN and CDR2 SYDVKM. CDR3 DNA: TGTGCCAGCGTGGGGGACACGAATTTAGAGACCCAGTACTTC. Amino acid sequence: CASVGDTNLETQYF.

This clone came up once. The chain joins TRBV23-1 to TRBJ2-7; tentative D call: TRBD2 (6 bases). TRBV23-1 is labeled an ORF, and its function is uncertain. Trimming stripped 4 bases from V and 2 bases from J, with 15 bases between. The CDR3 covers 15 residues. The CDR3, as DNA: TGCGCCAGCAGTCTCCGGGCGGGATTTGCCTACGAGCAGTACTTC. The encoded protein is CASSLRAGFAYEQYF.

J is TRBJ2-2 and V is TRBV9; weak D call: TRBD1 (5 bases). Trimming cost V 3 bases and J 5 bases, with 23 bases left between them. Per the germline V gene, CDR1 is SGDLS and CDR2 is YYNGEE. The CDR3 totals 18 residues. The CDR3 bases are TGTGCCAGCAGCGCTTCCCTGGGGCGAGGCTTTAAGACCGGGGAGCTGTTTTTT. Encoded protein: CASSASLGRGFKTGELFF.

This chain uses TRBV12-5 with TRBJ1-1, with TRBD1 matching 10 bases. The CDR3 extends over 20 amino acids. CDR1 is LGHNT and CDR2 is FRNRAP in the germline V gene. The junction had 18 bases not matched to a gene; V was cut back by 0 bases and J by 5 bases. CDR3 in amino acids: CASGLVLWFRDRGVVTEAFF. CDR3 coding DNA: TGTGCTAGTGGTTTGGTACTTTGGTTCAGGGACAGGGGTGTGGTTACTGAAGCTTTCTTT.

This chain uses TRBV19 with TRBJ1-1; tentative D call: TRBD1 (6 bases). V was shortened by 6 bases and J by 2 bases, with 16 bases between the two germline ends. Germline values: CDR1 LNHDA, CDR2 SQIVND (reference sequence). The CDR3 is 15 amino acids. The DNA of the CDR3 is TGTGCCAGTAGGCAGGGGACATTCTTAAACACTGAAGCTTTCTTT. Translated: CASRQGTFLNTEAFF.

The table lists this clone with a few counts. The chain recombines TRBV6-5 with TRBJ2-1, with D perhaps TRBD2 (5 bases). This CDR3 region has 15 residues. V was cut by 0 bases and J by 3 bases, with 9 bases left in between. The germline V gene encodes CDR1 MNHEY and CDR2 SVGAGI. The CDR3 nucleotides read TGTGCCAGCAGTTACTCGACGGGGAACTACAATGAGCAGTTCTTC. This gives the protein CASSYSTGNYNEQFF.

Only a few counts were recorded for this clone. CDR3 sequence: CASSRGGYEQYF. DNA for the CDR3: TGTGCCAGCAGCCGAGGGGGTTACGAGCAGTACTTC. The V call is TRBV5-4, the J call TRBJ2-7; maybe TRBD1 (6 bases). Between the trimmed V and J ends, which lost 4 bases and 4 bases, there was a span of 9 bases. Germline-derived CDR1 and CDR2 are SGHNT and YYREEE (reference sequence). The CDR3 has 12 amino acids.

The CDR3 region has the DNA TGTGCCAGCAGCCTGACTAGCGGGAGTTCCTACGAGCAGTACTTC. The encoded protein is CASSLTSGSSYEQYF. The rearrangement uses TRBV11-2 and TRBJ2-7; 12 nucleotides match TRBD2. There are 15 residues in the CDR3. V was pared by 5 bases and J by 1 base, with 3 bases of the junction left unmatched. From germline, CDR1 is SGHAT and CDR2 FQNNGV.

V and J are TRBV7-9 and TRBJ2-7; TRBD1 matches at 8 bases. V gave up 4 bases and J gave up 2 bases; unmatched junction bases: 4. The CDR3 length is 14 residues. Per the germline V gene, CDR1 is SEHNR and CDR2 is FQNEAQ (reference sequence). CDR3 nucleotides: TGTGCCAGCAGCTACGACAGGGGCCCCTACGAGCAGTACTTC. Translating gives CASSYDRGPYEQYF.

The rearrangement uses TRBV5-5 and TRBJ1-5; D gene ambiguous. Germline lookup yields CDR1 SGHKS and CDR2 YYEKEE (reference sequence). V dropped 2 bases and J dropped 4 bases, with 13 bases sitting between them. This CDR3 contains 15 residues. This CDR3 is CASSFGPGLNQPQHF. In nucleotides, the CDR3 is TGTGCCAGCAGCTTCGGCCCCGGACTTAATCAGCCCCAGCATTTT.

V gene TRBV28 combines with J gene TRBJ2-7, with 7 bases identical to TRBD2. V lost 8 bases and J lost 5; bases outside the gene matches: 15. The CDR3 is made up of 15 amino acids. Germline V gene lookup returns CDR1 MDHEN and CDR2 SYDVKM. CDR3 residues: CASWAGVAVAHEQYF. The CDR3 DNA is TGTGCCAGCTGGGCGGGAGTGGCGGTTGCACACGAGCAGTACTTC.

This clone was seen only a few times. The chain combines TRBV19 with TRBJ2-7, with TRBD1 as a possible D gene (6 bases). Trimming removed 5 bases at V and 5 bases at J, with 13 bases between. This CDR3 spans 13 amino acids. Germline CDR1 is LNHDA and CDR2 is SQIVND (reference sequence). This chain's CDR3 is CASSSLQGDEQYF. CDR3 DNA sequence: TGTGCCAGTAGTTCACTACAGGGAGACGAGCAGTACTTC.

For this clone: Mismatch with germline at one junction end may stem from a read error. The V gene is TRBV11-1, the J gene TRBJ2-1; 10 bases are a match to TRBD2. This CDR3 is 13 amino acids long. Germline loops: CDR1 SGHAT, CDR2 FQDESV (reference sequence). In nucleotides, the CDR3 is TGTGCCAGCACCTTAGCGGGAGGCAGGGAGCAGTTCTTC. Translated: CASTLAGGREQFF.

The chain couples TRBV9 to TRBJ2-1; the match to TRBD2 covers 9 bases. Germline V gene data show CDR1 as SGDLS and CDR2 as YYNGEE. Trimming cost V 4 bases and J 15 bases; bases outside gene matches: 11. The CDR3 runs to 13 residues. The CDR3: CASSPTSSGMLFF. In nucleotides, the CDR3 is TGTGCCAGCAGCCCCACCTCTAGCGGGATGTTGTTCTTC. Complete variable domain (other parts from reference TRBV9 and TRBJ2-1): DSGVTQTPKHLITATGQRVTLRCSPRSGDLSVYWYQQSLDQGLQFLIQYYNGEERAKGNILERFSAQQFPDLHSELNLSSLELGDSALYFCASSPTSSGMLFFGPGTRLTVL.

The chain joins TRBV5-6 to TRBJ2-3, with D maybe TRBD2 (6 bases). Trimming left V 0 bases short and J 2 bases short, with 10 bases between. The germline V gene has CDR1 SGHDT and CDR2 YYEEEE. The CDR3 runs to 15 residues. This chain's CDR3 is CASSLDRGVTDTQYF. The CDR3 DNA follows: TGTGCCAGCAGCTTGGACCGCGGGGTCACAGATACGCAGTATTTT. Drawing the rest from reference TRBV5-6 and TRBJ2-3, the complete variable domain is DAGVTQSPTHLIKTRGQQVTLRCSPKSGHDTVSWYQQALGQGPQFIFQYYEEEERQRGNFPDRFSGHQFPNYSSELNVNALLLGDSALYLCASSLDRGVTDTQYFGPGTRLTVL.

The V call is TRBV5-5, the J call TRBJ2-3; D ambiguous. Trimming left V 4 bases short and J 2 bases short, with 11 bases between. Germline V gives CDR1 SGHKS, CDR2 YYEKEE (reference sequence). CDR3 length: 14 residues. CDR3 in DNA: TGTGCCAGCAGCATATCTAGATTCACAGATACGCAGTATTTT. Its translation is CASSISRFTDTQYF.

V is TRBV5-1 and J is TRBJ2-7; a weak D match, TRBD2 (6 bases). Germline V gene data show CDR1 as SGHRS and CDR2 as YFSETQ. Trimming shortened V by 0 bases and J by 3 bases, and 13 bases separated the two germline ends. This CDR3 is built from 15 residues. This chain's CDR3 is CASSLGGTGNYEQYF. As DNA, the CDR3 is TGCGCCAGCAGCTTGGGGGGGACTGGGAACTACGAGCAGTACTTC.

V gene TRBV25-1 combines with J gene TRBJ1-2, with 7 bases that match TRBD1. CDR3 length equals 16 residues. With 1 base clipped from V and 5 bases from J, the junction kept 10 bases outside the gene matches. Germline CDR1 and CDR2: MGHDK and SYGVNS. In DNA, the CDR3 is TGTGCCAGCAGTGAATCCCGGACAGGCAGTAAGTATGGCTACACCTTC. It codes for CASSESRTGSKYGYTF.

The DNA for the CDR3 is TGTGCCAGCAGAGGGGTGCGGGAGAACACTGAAGCTTTCTTT. It encodes CASRGVRENTEAFF. This sequence joins TRBV6-5 and TRBJ1-1, with D possibly TRBD1 on 5 matching bases. Germline assignment: CDR1 MNHEY and CDR2 SVGAGI. This CDR3 spans 14 amino acids. Trimming stripped 6 bases from V and 1 base from J, with 12 bases between.

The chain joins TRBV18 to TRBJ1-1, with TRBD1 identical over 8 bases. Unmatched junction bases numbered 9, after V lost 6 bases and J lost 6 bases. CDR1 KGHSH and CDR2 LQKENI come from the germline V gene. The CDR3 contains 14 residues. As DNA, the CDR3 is TGTGCCAGCTCCGCAGGGGGCAGTCGCCCTGAAGCTTTCTTT. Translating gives CASSAGGSRPEAFF.